Following are 23 T cell receptor beta chains from one sample sequenced in a study of cytomegalovirus exposure and HLA in healthy donors. The PCR used 60 Vbeta and 13 Jbeta primers. Some clones are missing from TCRdb's copy, which holds only in-frame ones; the method was immunoSEQ multiplex PCR. There are about 130,000 clones in the sample; 70% to 80% occur only once, and less than 4.5% lies in the top ten. Sequenced: PBMCs. The receptors originated from a middle-aged man in good health and CMV-seronegative.

V gene TRBV6-1 combines with J gene TRBJ1-5, with 10 bases matching TRBD1. CDR3 length: 13 residues. Losses at the gene ends were 8 bases for V and 5 bases for J; bases not matched to a gene: 3. Germline V gene data show CDR1 as MNHNS and CDR2 as SASEGT. In nucleotides, the CDR3 is TGTGCCAGCTGCGGACAGGGGGATCAGCCCCAGCATTTT. Encoded protein: CASCGQGDQPQHF.

On this clone itself: The sample contains more than one DNA sequence encoding this CDR3. The chain employs TRBV5-1 and TRBJ2-1; 8 positions agree with TRBD1. This CDR3 comprises 14 residues. J gave up 5 bases and V 2 bases, and 3 bases lay outside the gene matches. Germline lookup yields CDR1 SGHRS and CDR2 YFSETQ. Written as DNA, the CDR3 is TGCGCCAGCAGCTTAAGACAGGGGAACAATGAGCAGTTCTTC. This sequence encodes CASSLRQGNNEQFF.

The genes are TRBV4-1 and TRBJ2-1; 8 bases map to TRBD1. V trimming: 10 bases; J trimming: 9 bases; junction bases outside the gene matches: 11. The germline CDR1 and CDR2 sequences are MGHRA and YSYEKL. CDR3 size: 13 residues. CDR3 DNA sequence: TGCGCCACCGGACAGGGAGTTCTTAGTGAGCAGTTCTTC. It is translated as CATGQGVLSEQFF.

This sequence joins TRBV5-1 and TRBJ1-1; no reliable D call. Germline loops: CDR1 SGHRS, CDR2 YFSETQ. The CDR3 totals 15 residues. V dropped 4 bases and J dropped 5 bases, with 18 bases sitting between them. CDR3 amino acids: CASSPEEALVTEAFF. CDR3 nucleotide sequence: TGCGCCAGCAGCCCGGAGGAGGCCCTGGTGACTGAAGCTTTCTTT.

The gene calls are TRBV19 and TRBJ1-6; 7 bases are shared with TRBD1. The CDR3 has 15 amino acids. With V trimmed by 0 bases and J by 7 bases, 3 bases remained unmatched. CDR1 LNHDA and CDR2 SQIVND come from the germline V gene (reference sequence). This CDR3 is CASSIEGGGNSPLHF. For the CDR3, the DNA is TGTGCCAGTAGTATAGAAGGGGGCGGAAATTCACCCCTCCACTTT. Filled out from reference TRBV19 and TRBJ1-6, the complete variable domain reads DGGITQSPKYLFRKEGQNVTLSCEQNLNHDAMYWYRQDPGQGLRLIYYSQIVNDFQKGDIAEGYSVSREKKESFPLTVTSAQKNPTAFYLCASSIEGGGNSPLHFGNGTRLTVT.

The rearrangement joins TRBV20-1 to TRBJ1-1, with a weak D call TRBD1 (5 bases). CDR1 DFQATT and CDR2 SNEGSKA come from the germline V gene (reference sequence). The CDR3 has 11 amino acids. CDR3 DNA: TGCAGCGCCACTGGGGCAGGTGAAGCTTTCTTT. Translated, it gives CSATGAGEAFF.

The chain employs TRBV7-9 and TRBJ1-6; 8 bases align to TRBD1. The CDR3 sequence is 16 residues long. J was trimmed by 6 bases and V by 3 bases; bases with no gene match: 7. Germline loops: CDR1 SEHNR, CDR2 FQNEAQ (reference sequence). The CDR3 DNA sequence: TGTGCCAGCAGCTTCGGACAGGGTTCACCTAATTCACCCCTCCACTTT. Amino acids: CASSFGQGSPNSPLHF. Based on the CDR3 plus reference TRBV7-9 and TRBJ1-6, the full variable domain is DTGVSQNPRHKITKRGQNVTFRCDPISEHNRLYWYRQTLGQGPEFLTYFQNEAQLEKSRLLSDRFSAERPKGSFSTLEIQRTEQGDSAMYLCASSFGQGSPNSPLHFGNGTRLTVT.

The rearrangement uses TRBV5-5 and TRBJ1-2; unclear D gene. V was trimmed by 0 bases and J by 7 bases, leaving 16 bases between them. This CDR3 has 15 amino acids. Germline CDR1 is SGHKS and CDR2 is YYEKEE (reference sequence). CDR3 in DNA: TGTGCCAGCAGCTTGGGATTGCGGCCATTAGGTGGCTACACCTTC. Translation gives CASSLGLRPLGGYTF.

This clone was counted a few times. The V call is TRBV19, the J call TRBJ2-7; TRBD2 might be the D (6 bases). CDR1 LNHDA and CDR2 SQIVND come from the germline V gene (reference sequence). This CDR3 is 13 amino acids long. Trimming cost V 5 bases and J 3 bases, with 11 bases left between them. The CDR3 nucleotides read TGTGCCAGTAGTGCGGGGTCTATCTACGAGCAGTACTTC. Translating gives CASSAGSIYEQYF.

The chain combines TRBV4-2 with TRBJ2-2; TRBD1 matches at 9 bases. The length of the CDR3 is 18 residues. V lost 4 bases, J lost 6 bases, and 15 bases stayed unmatched. The germline gives CDR1 LGHNA, CDR2 YNFKEQ. In nucleotides, the CDR3 is TGTGCCAGCAGCCTAAATCCTGGGGACAGGGTGTTAGCCGGGGAGCTGTTTTTT. This encodes CASSLNPGDRVLAGELFF.

The J gene is TRBJ1-5, the V gene TRBV5-1; D is unresolved. The CDR3 sequence is 13 residues long. CDR1 and CDR2 from the germline V gene are SGHRS and YFSETQ. V was pared by 5 bases and J by 1 base, with 7 bases between. Here the CDR3 reads CASRLQSNQPQHF. CDR3 nucleotide sequence: TGCGCCAGCAGGTTACAGAGCAATCAGCCCCAGCATTTT.

V usage is TRBV14 and J usage is TRBJ1-4; D is ambiguous. Germline V CDR1 and CDR2: SGHDN, FVKESK. The CDR3 totals 15 residues. V shed 1 base and J shed 4 bases, with 10 bases lying between them. The CDR3 region has the DNA TGTGCCAGCAGCCAAGTTTCACAGTATAATGAAAAACTGTTTTTT. It specifies CASSQVSQYNEKLFF.

J is TRBJ1-3 and V is TRBV7-3; 7 nucleotides line up with TRBD1. CDR1 is SGHTA, CDR2 FQGTGA, per germline. Trimming removed 5 bases from V and 3 bases from J; junction bases left unmatched: 7. The CDR3 spans 15 residues. The chain's CDR3 is CASSPLGGGGNTIYF. CDR3 coding DNA: TGTGCCAGCAGCCCATTAGGGGGCGGTGGAAACACCATATATTTT. Full variable domain (missing parts from reference TRBV7-3 and TRBJ1-3): GAGVSQTPSNKVTEKGKYVELRCDPISGHTALYWYRQSLGQGPEFLIYFQGTGAADDSGLPNDRFFAVRPEGSVSTLKIQRTERGDSAVYLCASSPLGGGGNTIYFGEGSWLTVV.

This clone has more than one count but fewer than ten. The genes are TRBV19 and TRBJ2-7, with D uncertain. V was clipped by 6 bases and J by 7 bases, with 13 bases between them. Germline values: CDR1 LNHDA, CDR2 SQIVND (reference sequence). CDR3 size: 12 residues. The CDR3 coding sequence is TGTGCCAGTAGCATGACCACGGGTGAGCAGTACTTC. Its translation is CASSMTTGEQYF.

The chain carries TRBV14 and TRBJ1-4, with D tentatively TRBD1 (5 bases). The CDR3 is made up of 15 amino acids. Trimming removed 2 bases at V and 4 bases at J, with 11 bases between. Germline V gene lookup returns CDR1 SGHDN and CDR2 FVKESK. CDR3 coding DNA: TGTGCCAGCAGCCAACTGGGGGGGATTAATGAAAAACTGTTTTTT. As protein: CASSQLGGINEKLFF.

V gene TRBV5-4 combines with J gene TRBJ2-3; TRBD2 aligns across 12 bases. V dropped 3 bases and J dropped 5; count of bases not matched to a gene: 7. CDR3 length: 16 residues. Germline lookup yields CDR1 SGHNT and CDR2 YYREEE (reference sequence). The CDR3 sequence is CASSSGLAGRGDTQYF. In DNA form, the CDR3 reads TGTGCCAGCAGCTCTGGACTAGCGGGGCGGGGAGATACGCAGTATTTT.

The chain has TRBV9 and TRBJ1-3; 7 positions agree with TRBD1. Trimming removed 1 base from V and 2 bases from J; junction bases left unmatched: 3. Germline values: CDR1 SGDLS, CDR2 YYNGEE. The CDR3 totals 15 residues. The CDR3, as DNA: TGTGCCAGCAGCGTAAGGGACAGAACTGGAAACACCATATATTTT. Encoded protein: CASSVRDRTGNTIYF.

The chain uses TRBV9 and TRBJ2-5, with a possible D match to TRBD2 (5 bases). The V end was cut by 0 bases, the J end by 3 bases, with 12 bases between. From germline, CDR1 is SGDLS and CDR2 YYNGEE. This CDR3 has 15 residues. The CDR3 loop is CASSVAGWSEETQYF. CDR3 sequence (DNA): TGTGCCAGCAGCGTAGCGGGGTGGTCGGAAGAGACCCAGTACTTC.

V usage is TRBV11-3 and J usage is TRBJ2-4; D uncertain. This CDR3 is 13 amino acids long. V shed 5 bases and J shed 7 bases, with 12 bases lying between them. Germline V gene sequence: CDR1 SGHNT, CDR2 YENEEA. The DNA for the CDR3 is TGTGCCAGCAGCCAAAGATCCGGGAACATTCAGTACTTC. Its protein is CASSQRSGNIQYF.

The chain employs TRBV7-9 and TRBJ2-3; 9 bases line up with TRBD1. Germline V gives CDR1 SEHNR, CDR2 FQNEAQ (reference sequence). CDR3 size: 14 residues. With 3 bases clipped from V and 5 bases from J, the junction kept 3 bases outside the gene matches. CDR3 in amino acids: CASSFGQGQDTQYF. The DNA for the CDR3 is TGTGCCAGCAGCTTCGGACAGGGGCAAGATACGCAGTATTTT.

This clone was observed a single time. The rearrangement joins TRBV28 to TRBJ1-4; D uncertain. The CDR3 consists of 15 residues. Between the trimmed V and J ends, which lost 5 bases and 4 bases, there was a span of 14 bases. Germline values: CDR1 MDHEN, CDR2 SYDVKM. This CDR3 reads CASSQMTTVNEKLFF. For the CDR3, the DNA is TGTGCCAGCAGTCAAATGACCACAGTTAATGAAAAACTGTTTTTT.

The V gene is TRBV7-8, the J gene TRBJ2-1; 7 nucleotides line up with TRBD2. The CDR3 sequence is 13 residues long. CDR1 and CDR2 (germline): SGHVS, FQNEAQ. Trimming took 5 bases from V and 9 from J; bases not matched to a gene: 7. The CDR3 sequence: CASSLGLEVEQFF. The CDR3 nucleotides read TGTGCCAGCAGCCTAGGACTAGAAGTTGAGCAGTTCTTC. Combining the CDR3 with reference TRBV7-8 and TRBJ2-1 gives the whole variable domain GAGVSQSPRYKVAKRGQDVALRCDPISGHVSLFWYQQALGQGPEFLTYFQNEAQLDKSGLPSDRFFAERPEGSVSTLKIQRTQQEDSAVYLCASSLGLEVEQFFGPGTRLTVL.

This chain connects TRBV5-1 to TRBJ1-1; 7 bases match TRBD1. V gave up 4 bases and J gave up 1 base; unmatched junction bases: 7. Germline CDR1 and CDR2: SGHRS and YFSETQ. This CDR3 comprises 15 residues. This CDR3 is CASSTWDRGNTEAFF. CDR3 sequence (DNA): TGCGCCAGCAGCACGTGGGACAGAGGGAACACTGAAGCTTTCTTT.